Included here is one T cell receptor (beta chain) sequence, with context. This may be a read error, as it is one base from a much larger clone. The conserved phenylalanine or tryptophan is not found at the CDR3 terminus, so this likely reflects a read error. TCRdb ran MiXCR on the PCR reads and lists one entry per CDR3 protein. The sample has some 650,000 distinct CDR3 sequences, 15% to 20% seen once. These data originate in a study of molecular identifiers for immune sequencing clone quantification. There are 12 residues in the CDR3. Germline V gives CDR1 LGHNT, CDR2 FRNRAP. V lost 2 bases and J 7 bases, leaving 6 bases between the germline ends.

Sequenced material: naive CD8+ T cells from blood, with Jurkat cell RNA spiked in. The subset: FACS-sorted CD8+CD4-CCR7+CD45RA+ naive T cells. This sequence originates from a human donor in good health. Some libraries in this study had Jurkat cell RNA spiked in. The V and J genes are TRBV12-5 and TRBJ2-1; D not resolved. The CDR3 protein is CASGLKGNEQFS. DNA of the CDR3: TGTGCTAGTGGTTTGAAGGGTAATGAGCAGTTCTCC.